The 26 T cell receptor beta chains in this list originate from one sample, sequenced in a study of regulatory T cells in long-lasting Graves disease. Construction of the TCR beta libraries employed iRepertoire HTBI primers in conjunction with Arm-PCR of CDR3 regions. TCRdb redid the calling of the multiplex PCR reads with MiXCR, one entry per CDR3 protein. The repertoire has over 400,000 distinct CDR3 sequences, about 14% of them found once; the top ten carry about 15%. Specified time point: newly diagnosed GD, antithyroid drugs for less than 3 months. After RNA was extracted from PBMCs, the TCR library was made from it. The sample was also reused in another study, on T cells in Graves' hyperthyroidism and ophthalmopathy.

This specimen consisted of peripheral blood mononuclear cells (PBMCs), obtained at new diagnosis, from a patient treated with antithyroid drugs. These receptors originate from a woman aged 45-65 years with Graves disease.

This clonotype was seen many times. The CDR3 coding sequence is TGTGCCAGCTCAACCGGGACTGGTGAAAAACTGTTTTTT. Encoded protein: CASSTGTGEKLFF. The chain combines TRBV18 with TRBJ1-4, with a tentative D call TRBD1 (5 bases). The length of the CDR3 is 13 residues. In germline, CDR1 is KGHSH, CDR2 LQKENI. Trimming took 5 bases from V and 7 from J, leaving 11 bases between them.

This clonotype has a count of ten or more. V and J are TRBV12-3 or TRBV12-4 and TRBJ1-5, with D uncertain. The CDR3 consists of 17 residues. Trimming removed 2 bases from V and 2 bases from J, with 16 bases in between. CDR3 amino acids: CASSLSTSRTGNQPQHF. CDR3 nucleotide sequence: TGTGCCAGCAGTTTATCGACCAGCCGGACTGGCAATCAGCCCCAGCATTTT.

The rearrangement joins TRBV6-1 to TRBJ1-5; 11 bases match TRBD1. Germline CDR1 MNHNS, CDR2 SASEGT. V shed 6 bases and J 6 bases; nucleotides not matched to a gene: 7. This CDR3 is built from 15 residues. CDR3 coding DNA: TGTGCCAGCAGCTTGGACAGGGGGCGAAGTCAGCCCCAGCATTTT. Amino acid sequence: CASSLDRGRSQPQHF.

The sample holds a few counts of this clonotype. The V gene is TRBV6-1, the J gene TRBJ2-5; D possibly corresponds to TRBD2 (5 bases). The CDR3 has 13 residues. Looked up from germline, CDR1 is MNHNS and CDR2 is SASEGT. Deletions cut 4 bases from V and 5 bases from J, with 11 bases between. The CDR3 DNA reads TGTGCCAGCAGTGGTACTAGGTACGAGACCCAGTACTTC. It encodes CASSGTRYETQYF.

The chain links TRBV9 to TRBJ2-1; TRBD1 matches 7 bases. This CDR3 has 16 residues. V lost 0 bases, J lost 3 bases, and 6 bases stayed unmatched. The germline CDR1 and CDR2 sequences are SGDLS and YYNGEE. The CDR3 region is CASSVAGTAHYNEQFF. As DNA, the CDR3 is TGTGCCAGCAGCGTAGCCGGGACAGCCCACTACAATGAGCAGTTCTTC.

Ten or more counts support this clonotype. The CDR3 protein is CASSPRLAMIYEQYF. In nucleotides, the CDR3 is TGTGCCAGCAGTCCTCGACTAGCGATGATCTACGAGCAGTACTTC. The chain carries TRBV28 and TRBJ2-7, with 8 bases identical to TRBD2. With 5 bases clipped from V and 3 bases from J, the junction kept 9 bases outside the gene matches. Germline-derived CDR1 and CDR2 are MDHEN and SYDVKM. The CDR3 covers 15 residues.

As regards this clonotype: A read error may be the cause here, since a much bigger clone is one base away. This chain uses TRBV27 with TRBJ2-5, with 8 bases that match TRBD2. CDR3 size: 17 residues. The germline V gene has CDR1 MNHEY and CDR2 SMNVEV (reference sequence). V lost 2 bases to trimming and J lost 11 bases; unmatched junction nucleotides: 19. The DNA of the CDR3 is TGTGCCAGCAGTTTAATCCCGGGACTAGTGGGGGGAGGGGAGCAGTACTTC. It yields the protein CASSLIPGLVGGGEQYF.

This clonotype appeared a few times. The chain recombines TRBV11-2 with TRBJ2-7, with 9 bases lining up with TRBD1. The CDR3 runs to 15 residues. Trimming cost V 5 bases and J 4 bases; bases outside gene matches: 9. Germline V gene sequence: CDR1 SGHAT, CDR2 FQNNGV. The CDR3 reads CASSPHRDRVYEQYF. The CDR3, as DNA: TGTGCCAGCAGCCCCCACCGGGACAGGGTTTACGAGCAGTACTTC.

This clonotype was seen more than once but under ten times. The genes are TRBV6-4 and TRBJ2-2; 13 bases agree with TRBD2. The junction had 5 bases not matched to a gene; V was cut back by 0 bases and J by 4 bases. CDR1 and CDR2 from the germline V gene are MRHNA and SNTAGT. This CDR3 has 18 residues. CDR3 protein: CASSDSGLAGAFTGELFF. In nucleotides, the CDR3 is TGTGCCAGCAGTGACTCCGGACTAGCGGGAGCCTTCACCGGGGAGCTGTTTTTT.

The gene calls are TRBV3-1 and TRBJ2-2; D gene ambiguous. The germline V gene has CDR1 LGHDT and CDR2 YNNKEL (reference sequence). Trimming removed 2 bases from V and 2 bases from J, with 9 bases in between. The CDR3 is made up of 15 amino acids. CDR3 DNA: TGTGCCAGCAGCCAATCGGCGCTAAACACCGGGGAGCTGTTTTTT. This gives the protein CASSQSALNTGELFF.

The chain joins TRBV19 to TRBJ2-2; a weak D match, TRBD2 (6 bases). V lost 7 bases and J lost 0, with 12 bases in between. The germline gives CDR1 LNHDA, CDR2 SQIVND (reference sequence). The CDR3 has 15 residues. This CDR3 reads CASNPGGANTGELFF. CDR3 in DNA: TGTGCCAGTAACCCCGGGGGAGCGAACACCGGGGAGCTGTTTTTT. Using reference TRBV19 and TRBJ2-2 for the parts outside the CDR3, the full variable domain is DGGITQSPKYLFRKEGQNVTLSCEQNLNHDAMYWYRQDPGQGLRLIYYSQIVNDFQKGDIAEGYSVSREKKESFPLTVTSAQKNPTAFYLCASNPGGANTGELFFGEGSRLTVL.

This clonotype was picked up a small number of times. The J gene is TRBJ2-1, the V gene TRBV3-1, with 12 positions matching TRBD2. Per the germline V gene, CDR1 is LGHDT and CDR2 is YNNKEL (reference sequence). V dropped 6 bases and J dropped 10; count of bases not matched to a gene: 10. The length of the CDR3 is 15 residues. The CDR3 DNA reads TGTGCCAGCAGGCCACTAGCGGGAGGTACATCCGAGCAGTTCTTC. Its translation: CASRPLAGGTSEQFF.

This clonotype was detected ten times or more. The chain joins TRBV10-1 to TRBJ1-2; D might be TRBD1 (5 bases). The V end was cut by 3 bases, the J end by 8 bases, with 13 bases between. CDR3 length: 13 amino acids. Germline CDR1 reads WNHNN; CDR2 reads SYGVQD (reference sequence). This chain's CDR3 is CASSDDQGRGYTF. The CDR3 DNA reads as TGCGCCAGCAGTGACGACCAGGGAAGAGGCTACACCTTC.

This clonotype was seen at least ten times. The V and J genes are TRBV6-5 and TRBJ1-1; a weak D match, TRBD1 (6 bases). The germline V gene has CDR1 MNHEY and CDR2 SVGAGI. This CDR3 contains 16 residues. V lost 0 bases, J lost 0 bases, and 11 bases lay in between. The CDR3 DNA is TGTGCCAGCAGTTACTCCTCGGGGGCCATGAACACTGAAGCTTTCTTT. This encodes CASSYSSGAMNTEAFF.

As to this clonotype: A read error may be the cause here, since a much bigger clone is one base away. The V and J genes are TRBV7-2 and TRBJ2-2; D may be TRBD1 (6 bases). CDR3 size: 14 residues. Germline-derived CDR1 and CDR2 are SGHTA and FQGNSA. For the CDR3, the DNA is TGTGCCAACAGCTCAGGACAGCCCGCCGGGGAGCTGTTTTTT. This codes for CANSSGQPAGELFF.

The CDR3 region is CASSLTSVGYNEQFF. The CDR3 DNA follows: TGCGCCAGCAGCCTCACTAGCGTGGGGTACAATGAGCAGTTCTTC. The V gene is TRBV5-1, the J gene TRBJ2-1; 7 nucleotides align to TRBD2. CDR1 and CDR2 (germline): SGHRS, YFSETQ. This CDR3 has 15 residues. The V and J ends lost 4 bases and 4 bases, in that order; junction bases with no gene match: 8.

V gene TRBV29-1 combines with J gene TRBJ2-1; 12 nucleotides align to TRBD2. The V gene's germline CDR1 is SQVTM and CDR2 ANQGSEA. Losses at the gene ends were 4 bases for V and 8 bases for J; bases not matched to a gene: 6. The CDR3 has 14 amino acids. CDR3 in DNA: TGCAGCGTTGCTTTACTAGCGGGAGGTTATGAGCAGTTCTTC. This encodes CSVALLAGGYEQFF.

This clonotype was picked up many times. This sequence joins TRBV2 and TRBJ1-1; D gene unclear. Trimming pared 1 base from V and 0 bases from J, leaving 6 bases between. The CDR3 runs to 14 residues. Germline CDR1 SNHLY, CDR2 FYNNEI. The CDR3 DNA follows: TGTGCCAGCAGTGAAGTCAGCCTGAACACTGAAGCTTTCTTT. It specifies CASSEVSLNTEAFF.

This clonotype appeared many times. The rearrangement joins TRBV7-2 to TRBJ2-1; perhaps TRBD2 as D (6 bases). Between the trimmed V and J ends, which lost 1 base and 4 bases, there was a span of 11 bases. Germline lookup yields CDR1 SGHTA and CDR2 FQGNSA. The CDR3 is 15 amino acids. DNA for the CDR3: TGTGCCAGCAGCTTAGGCCTGACTAGTTACAATGAGCAGTTCTTC. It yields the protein CASSLGLTSYNEQFF.

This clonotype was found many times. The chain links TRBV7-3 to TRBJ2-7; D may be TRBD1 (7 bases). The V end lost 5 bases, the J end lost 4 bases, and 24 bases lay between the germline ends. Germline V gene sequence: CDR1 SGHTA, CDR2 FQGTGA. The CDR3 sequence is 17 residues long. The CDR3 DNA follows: TGTGCCAGCAGCCCGGGGAGCGGGCGCCCAGGGGGGTACGAGCAGTACTTC. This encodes CASSPGSGRPGGYEQYF.

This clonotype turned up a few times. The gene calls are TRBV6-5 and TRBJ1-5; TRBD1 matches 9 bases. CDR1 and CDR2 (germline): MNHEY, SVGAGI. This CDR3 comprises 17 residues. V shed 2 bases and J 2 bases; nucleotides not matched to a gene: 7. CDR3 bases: TGTGCCAGCAGTTACAGGCCGGGACAGGGCGGCAATCAGCCCCAGCATTTT. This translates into CASSYRPGQGGNQPQHF.

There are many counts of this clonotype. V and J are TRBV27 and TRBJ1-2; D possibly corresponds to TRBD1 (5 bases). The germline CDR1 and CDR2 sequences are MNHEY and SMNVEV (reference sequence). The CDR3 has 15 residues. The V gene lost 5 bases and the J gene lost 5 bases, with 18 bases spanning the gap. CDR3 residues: CASSPGEVGVYGYTF. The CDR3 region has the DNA TGTGCCAGCAGTCCCGGGGAGGTGGGGGTGTATGGCTACACCTTC.

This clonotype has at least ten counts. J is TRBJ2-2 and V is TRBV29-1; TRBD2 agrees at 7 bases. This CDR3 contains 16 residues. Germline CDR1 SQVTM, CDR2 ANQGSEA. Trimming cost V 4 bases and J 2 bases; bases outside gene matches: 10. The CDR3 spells CSVAGGPDHNTGELFF. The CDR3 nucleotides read TGCAGCGTTGCGGGGGGACCTGACCATAACACCGGGGAGCTGTTTTTT.

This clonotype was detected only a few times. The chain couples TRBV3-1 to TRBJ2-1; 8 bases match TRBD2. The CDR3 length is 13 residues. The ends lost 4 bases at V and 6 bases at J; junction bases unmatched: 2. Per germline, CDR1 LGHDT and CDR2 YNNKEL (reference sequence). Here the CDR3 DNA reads TGTGCCAGCAGCCTAGCGGGGTCCAATGAGCAGTTCTTC. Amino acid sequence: CASSLAGSNEQFF.

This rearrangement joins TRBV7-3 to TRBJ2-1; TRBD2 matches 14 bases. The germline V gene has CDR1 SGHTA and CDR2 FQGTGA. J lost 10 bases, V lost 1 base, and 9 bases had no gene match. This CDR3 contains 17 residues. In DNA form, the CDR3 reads TGTGCCAGCAGCTTAAACCCGGGACTAGCGGGAGCAGGAGAGCAGTTCTTC. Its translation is CASSLNPGLAGAGEQFF.

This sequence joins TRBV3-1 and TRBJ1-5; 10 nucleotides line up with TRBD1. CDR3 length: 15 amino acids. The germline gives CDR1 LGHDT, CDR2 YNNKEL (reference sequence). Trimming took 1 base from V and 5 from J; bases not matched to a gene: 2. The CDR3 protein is CASSQGTGGYQPQHF. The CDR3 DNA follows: TGTGCCAGCAGCCAAGGGACAGGGGGATATCAGCCCCAGCATTTT.